This TCR beta chain is from a study of blood T cell repertoires in COVID-19. Study overall: The cDNA or gDNA used as material had been derived from T cells, B-cell-depleted T cells, or PBMCs.

Produced via immunoSEQ multiplex PCR; TCRdb's table is partial and in-frame only. The sample comprises approximately 200,000 clones, more than 80% of which are singletons, and around 7.8% rests with the top ten. V gave up 2 bases and J gave up 4 bases, with 2 bases separating them. The CDR3 length is 11 residues. Germline-derived CDR1 and CDR2 are MNHEY and SVGAGI. The sample comprised peripheral blood. The clonotype comes from a woman over 75 with COVID-19, enrolled during active disease. The chain recombines TRBV6-5 with TRBJ2-5; D uncertain. The CDR3 here is CASSYLETQYF. The CDR3 DNA is TGTGCCAGCAGTTACCTAGAGACCCAGTACTTC.